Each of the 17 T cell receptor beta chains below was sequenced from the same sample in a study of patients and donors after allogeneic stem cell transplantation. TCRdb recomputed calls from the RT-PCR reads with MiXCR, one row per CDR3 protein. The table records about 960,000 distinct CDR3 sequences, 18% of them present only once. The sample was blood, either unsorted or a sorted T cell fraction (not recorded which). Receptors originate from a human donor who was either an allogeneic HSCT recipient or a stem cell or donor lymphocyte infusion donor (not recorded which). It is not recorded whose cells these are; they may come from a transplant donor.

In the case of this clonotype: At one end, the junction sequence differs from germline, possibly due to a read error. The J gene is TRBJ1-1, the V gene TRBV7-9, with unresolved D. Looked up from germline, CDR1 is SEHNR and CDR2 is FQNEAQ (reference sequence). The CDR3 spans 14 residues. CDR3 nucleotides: TGTGCCAGCAGCTCCACAGATAAGAACACGGAAGCTTTCTTT. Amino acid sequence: CASSSTDKNTEAFF.

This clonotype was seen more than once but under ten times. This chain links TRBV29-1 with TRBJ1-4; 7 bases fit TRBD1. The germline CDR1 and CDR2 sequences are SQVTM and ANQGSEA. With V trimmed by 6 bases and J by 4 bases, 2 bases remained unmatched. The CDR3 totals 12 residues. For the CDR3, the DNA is TGCAGCGTGGGACAGATTAATGAAAAACTGTTTTTT. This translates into CSVGQINEKLFF.

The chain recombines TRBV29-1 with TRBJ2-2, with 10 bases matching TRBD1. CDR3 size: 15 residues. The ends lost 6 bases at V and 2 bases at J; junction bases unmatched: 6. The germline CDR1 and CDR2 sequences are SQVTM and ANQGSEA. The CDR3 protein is CSVAGQGINTGELFF. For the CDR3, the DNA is TGCAGCGTGGCGGGACAGGGGATTAACACCGGGGAGCTGTTTTTT.

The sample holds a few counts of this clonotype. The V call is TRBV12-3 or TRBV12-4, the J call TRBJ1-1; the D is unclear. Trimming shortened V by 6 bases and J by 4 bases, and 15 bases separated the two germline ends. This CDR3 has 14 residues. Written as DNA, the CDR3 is TGTGCCAGCAGACCCGGGTCGCTTACCACTGAAGCTTTCTTT. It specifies CASRPGSLTTEAFF.

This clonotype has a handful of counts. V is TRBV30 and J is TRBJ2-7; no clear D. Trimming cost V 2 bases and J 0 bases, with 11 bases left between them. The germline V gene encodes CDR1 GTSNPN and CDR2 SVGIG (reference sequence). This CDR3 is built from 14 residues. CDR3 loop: CAWSFSWGSYEQYF. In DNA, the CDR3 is TGTGCCTGGAGTTTCTCTTGGGGCTCCTACGAGCAGTACTTC. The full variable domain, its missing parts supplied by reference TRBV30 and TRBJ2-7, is SQTIHQWPATLVQPVGSPLSLECTVEGTSNPNLYWYRQAAGRGLQLLFYSVGIGQISSEVPQNLSASRPQDRQFILSSKKLLLSDSGFYLCAWSFSWGSYEQYFGPGTRLTVT.

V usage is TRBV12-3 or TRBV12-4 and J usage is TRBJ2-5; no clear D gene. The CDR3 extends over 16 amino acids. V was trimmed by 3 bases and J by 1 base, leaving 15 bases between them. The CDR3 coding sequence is TGTGCCAGCAGTTTCTTAAGTCTATACAGCCAAGAGACCCAGTACTTC. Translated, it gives CASSFLSLYSQETQYF.

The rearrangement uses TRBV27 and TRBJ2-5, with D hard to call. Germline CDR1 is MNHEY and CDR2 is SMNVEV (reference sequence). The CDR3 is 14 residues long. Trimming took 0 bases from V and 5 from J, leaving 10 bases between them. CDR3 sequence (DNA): TGTGCCAGCAGTTTATCAGGGAATACGGAGACCCAGTACTTC. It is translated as CASSLSGNTETQYF.

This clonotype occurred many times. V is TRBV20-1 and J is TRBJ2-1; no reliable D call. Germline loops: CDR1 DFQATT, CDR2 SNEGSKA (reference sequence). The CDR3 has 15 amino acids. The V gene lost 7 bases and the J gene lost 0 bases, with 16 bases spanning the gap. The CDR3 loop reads CSGKGRADSYNEQFF. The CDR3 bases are TGCAGTGGAAAGGGTAGGGCTGACTCCTACAATGAGCAGTTCTTC.

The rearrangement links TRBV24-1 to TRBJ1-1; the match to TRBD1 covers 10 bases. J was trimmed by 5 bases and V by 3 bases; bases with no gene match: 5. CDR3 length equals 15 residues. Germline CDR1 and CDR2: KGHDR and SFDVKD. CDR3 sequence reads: CATSDGGQGRTEAFF. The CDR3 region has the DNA TGTGCCACCAGTGATGGGGGACAGGGGAGGACTGAAGCTTTCTTT.

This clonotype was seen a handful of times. CDR3 sequence: CASSQVRRAGEQYF. As DNA, the CDR3 is TGTGCCAGCAGCCAAGTTAGGCGGGCGGGGGAGCAGTACTTC. The chain couples TRBV4-2 to TRBJ2-7; a possible D gene is TRBD2 (6 bases). The CDR3 consists of 14 residues. In germline, CDR1 is LGHNA, CDR2 YNFKEQ. Trimming took off 1 base at V and 7 bases at J, with 14 bases between the two ends.

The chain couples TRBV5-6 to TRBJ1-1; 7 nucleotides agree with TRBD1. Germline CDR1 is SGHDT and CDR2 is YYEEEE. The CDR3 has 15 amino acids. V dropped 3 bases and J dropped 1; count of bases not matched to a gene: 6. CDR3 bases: TGTGCCAGCAGCTGGGAAGGGGGCCGGAACACTGAAGCTTTCTTT. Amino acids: CASSWEGGRNTEAFF.

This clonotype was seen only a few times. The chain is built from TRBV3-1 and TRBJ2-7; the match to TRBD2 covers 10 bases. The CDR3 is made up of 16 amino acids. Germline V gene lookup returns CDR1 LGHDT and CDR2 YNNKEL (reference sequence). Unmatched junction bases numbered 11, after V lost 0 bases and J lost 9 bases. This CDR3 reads CASSQDMPSGGGPQYF. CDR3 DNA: TGTGCCAGCAGCCAAGATATGCCTAGCGGGGGTGGTCCGCAGTACTTC.

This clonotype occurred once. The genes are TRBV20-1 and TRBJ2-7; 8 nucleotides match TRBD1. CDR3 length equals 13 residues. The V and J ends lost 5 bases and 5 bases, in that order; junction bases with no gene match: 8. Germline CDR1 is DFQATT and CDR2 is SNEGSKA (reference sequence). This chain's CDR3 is CSAQTGGLNEQYF. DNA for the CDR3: TGCAGTGCTCAAACAGGGGGTCTCAACGAGCAGTACTTC.

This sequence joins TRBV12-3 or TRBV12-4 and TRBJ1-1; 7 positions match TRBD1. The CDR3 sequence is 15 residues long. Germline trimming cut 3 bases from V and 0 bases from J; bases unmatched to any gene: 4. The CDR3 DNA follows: TGTGCCAGCAGTTTGACAGGGAACATGAACACTGAAGCTTTCTTT. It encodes CASSLTGNMNTEAFF.

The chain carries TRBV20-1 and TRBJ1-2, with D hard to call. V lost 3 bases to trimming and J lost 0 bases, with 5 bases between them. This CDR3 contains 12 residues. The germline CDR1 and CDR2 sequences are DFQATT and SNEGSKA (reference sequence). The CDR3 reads CSASTANYGYTF. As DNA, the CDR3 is TGCAGTGCTAGTACAGCTAACTATGGCTACACCTTC.

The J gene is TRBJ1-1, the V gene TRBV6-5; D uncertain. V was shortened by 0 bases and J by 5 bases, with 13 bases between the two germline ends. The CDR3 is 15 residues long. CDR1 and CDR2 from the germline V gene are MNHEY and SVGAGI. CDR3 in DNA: TGTGCCAGCAGTTACTCCGCACCGGGTCCAACTGAAGCTTTCTTT. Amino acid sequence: CASSYSAPGPTEAFF.

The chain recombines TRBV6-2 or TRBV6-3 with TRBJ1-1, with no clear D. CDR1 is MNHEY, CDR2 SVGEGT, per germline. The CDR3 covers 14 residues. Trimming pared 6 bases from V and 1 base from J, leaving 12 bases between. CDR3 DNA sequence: TGTGCCAGCAGGCCACTAGACGCGAACACTGAAGCTTTCTTT. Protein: CASRPLDANTEAFF.